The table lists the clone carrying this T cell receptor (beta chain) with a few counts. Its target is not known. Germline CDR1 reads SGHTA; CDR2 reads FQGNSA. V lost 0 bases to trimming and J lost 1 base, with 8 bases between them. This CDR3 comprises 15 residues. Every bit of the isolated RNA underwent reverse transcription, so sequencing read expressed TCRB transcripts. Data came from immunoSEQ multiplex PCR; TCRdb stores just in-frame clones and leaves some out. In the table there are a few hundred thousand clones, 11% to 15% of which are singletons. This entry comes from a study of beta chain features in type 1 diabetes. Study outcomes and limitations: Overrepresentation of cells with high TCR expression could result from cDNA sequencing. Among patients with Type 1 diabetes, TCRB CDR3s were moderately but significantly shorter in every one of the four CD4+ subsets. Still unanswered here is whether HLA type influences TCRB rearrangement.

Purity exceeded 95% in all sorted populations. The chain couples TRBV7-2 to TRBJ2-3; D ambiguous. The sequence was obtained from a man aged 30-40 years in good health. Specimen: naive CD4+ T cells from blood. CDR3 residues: CASSLASSGTDTQYF. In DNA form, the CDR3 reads TGTGCCAGCAGCTTAGCCAGCTCGGGCACAGATACGCAGTATTTT.